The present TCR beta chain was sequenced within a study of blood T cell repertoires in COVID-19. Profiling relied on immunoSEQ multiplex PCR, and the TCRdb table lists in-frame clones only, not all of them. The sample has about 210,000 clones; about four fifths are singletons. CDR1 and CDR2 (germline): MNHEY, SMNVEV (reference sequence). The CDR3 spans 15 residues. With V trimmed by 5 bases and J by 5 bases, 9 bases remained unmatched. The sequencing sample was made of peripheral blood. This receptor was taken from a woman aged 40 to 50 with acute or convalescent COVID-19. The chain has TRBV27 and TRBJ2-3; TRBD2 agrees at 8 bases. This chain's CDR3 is CASSSIGRGVDTQYF. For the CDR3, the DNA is TGTGCCAGCAGTAGTATCGGGAGGGGTGTAGATACGCAGTATTTT.